One and the same sample provided the 3 T cell receptor beta chains below, sequenced in a study of regulatory T cells in long-lasting Graves disease. Assembly of TCR beta libraries relied on iRepertoire HTBI primers together with Arm-PCR of CDR3 regions. TCRdb independently ran MiXCR on the multiplex PCR reads; one entry per CDR3 protein. The sample lists roughly 500,000 distinct CDR3 sequences, approximately 12% occurring once. Time point given: newly diagnosed GD, antithyroid drugs for less than 3 months. Extracted RNA from PBMCs served as the source of the TCR library. This same sample was also part of a study on T cells in Graves' hyperthyroidism and ophthalmopathy.

The starting material was peripheral blood mononuclear cells (PBMCs), obtained at new diagnosis, from a patient treated with antithyroid drugs. These receptor sequences come from a man aged 25-40 years with Graves disease.

CDR3 sequence: CASSAYWRSYNEQFF. Written as DNA, the CDR3 is TGTGCCAGCAGCGCATACTGGCGGTCCTACAATGAGCAGTTCTTC. The genes are TRBV9 and TRBJ2-1; D is unresolved. The CDR3 covers 15 residues. CDR1 is SGDLS, CDR2 YYNGEE, per germline. Trimming removed 3 bases at V and 1 base at J, with 11 bases between.

This clonotype was detected many times. The chain is built from TRBV27 and TRBJ2-6; perhaps TRBD1 as D (5 bases). Germline V gene lookup returns CDR1 MNHEY and CDR2 SMNVEV (reference sequence). This CDR3 spans 16 amino acids. V shed 6 bases and J shed 0 bases, with 12 bases lying between them. CDR3 nucleotides: TGTGCCAGCAGGGGAACAGGCCACTCTGGGGCCAACGTCCTGACTTTC. Its protein product is CASRGTGHSGANVLTF.

This clonotype was observed a handful of times. The chain has TRBV25-1 and TRBJ2-1, with 11 bases that match TRBD2. V was clipped by 6 bases and J by 5 bases; unmatched bases: 3. Germline V gene data show CDR1 as MGHDK and CDR2 as SYGVNS. The CDR3 is 14 residues long. The CDR3 loop is CASRGTSGDNEQFF. The CDR3 DNA follows: TGTGCCAGCAGAGGGACTAGCGGCGACAATGAGCAGTTCTTC.